These T cell receptor beta chains were read from a single sample in a study of OX40 agonist ivuxolimab in advanced cancers. TCRdb's copy holds only in-frame clones and misses some; the assay was immunoSEQ multiplex PCR. Of 20,000 to 25,000 clones in the sample, approximately 84% were seen once. The input for sequencing was CD4+ or CD8+ T cells sorted from blood, taken in a trial of the OX40 agonist ivuxolimab. Receptor source: an adult with an advanced solid tumor such as melanoma, head and neck, liver or kidney cancer. Each CDR3 is given with its conserved first and last residue. Clone sizes are given selectively: once, few, many, or a class where the clone is expanded.

v_gene,abundance,CDR3aa
TRBV4-2,.,CASSQVSSGDSTDTQYF
TRBV19,.,CASPYFPPYNSPLHF
TRBV5-6,.,CASSFWGYTEAFF
TRBV7-9,.,CASSFPSRGNTGELFF
TRBV14,.,CASNQYGGFRRDEQFF
TRBV2,few,CASSVGGGHTEAFF
TRBV10-3,.,CAIKETGVGVGTQYF
TRBV11-2,once,CASSSGGTYNEQFF
TRBV10-3,.,CAISQKGTSTDTQYF
TRBV19,once,CASSITNPYNEQFF
TRBV27,.,CASRYRGLGYGYTF
TRBV9,medium-sized,CASSSRQGNTGELFF
TRBV10-1,.,CASSEGGQGAYEQYF
TRBV30,.,CAWTGGRGTHEQYF
TRBV28,.,CAVRSSYNSPLHF
TRBV6-5,.,CASSTGGDTYEQYF
TRBV4-1,.,CASSPRGEGNQQFF
TRBV7-3,.,CASSSGQGWYF
TRBV6-5,.,CASRQALGFTDTQYF
TRBV5-6,once,CASSFLQGYYEQYF
TRBV4-2,.,CASSQESRGGTGELFF
TRBV27,.,CASSPGQTYGYTF
TRBV28,few,CASSYSGRDDTGELFF
TRBV10-3,.,CAISDLPGRWDDAEAFF
TRBV9,.,CASSVDTPQETQYF
TRBV19,.,CATTDPQFSYNEQFF
TRBV5-6,few,CASSLESTARNYGYTF
TRBV7-2,.,CASRLGYEQYF
TRBV10-2,.,CASGSSYEQYF
TRBV28,.,CASSLFGNEQFF
TRBV28,.,CASSFHRGQGESNEQYF
TRBV9,.,CASSQRVWNEQFF
TRBV28,.,CVSANRDSAYEQYF
TRBV27,.,CASSPLQGAVHEQYF
TRBV6-5,.,CASSYSLNTEAFF
TRBV4-2,.,CASSPAGGLSDEQYF
TRBV7-9,once,CASSLGSDEQYF
TRBV5-1,.,CASSLWGDSLTANYGYTF